Listed below are T cell receptor beta chains from one sample, sequenced in a study of cytomegalovirus exposure and HLA in healthy donors. Repertoires were generated with immunoSEQ multiplex PCR, while TCRdb's copy carries only in-frame clones and drops some. The sample has more than 150,000 clones; around 81% are singletons. Material for sequencing was PBMCs. Receptors originate from a woman aged 18-30 years in good health and CMV-seropositive. CDR3s include the opening cysteine and the closing phenylalanine or tryptophan.

TRBJ2-1 TRBV12-5 CASTGQQNYNEQFF
TRBJ1-6 TRBV27 CASSKRGSNSPLHF
TRBJ1-2 TRBV14 CASSQDLSYPGGWDGYTF
TRBJ1-2 TRBV7-9 CASSSGNYGYTF
TRBJ1-5 TRBV29-1 CSGGDSPRQPQHF
TRBJ2-1 TRBV6-5 CASSSGGAYNEQFF
TRBJ1-3 TRBV11-1 CASSHNGNTIYF
TRBJ2-3 TRBV15 CATSRGQGSTDTQYF
TRBJ2-1 TRBV4-1 CASSQDQRGHSYNEQFF
TRBJ1-2 TRBV11-2 CASSPGQNYGYTF
TRBJ2-5 TRBV19 CASSIASGGKETQYF
TRBJ2-7 TRBV19 CASSIQAGRSYEQYF
TRBJ1-2 TRBV6-1 CASSEGPGGDYTF
TRBJ2-5 TRBV18 CASSPGGVGETQYF
TRBJ1-4 TRBV7-8 CASSRSKDRGDEKLFF
TRBJ1-2 TRBV7-9 CASSYFTAGGYGYTF
TRBJ2-7 TRBV6-5 CASSSGVGGLEQYF
TRBJ1-1 TRBV19 CASSIDTGTGFAEAFF
TRBJ2-2 TRBV19 CASSKGQTTGELFF
TRBJ2-7 TRBV7-9 CASRPPGQGVPYEQYF
TRBJ2-3 TRBV7-2 CASSLALAGGPDTQYF
TRBJ1-2 TRBV2 CASRDRDRLDGYTF
TRBJ1-2 TRBV7-8 CASSHPGYGGYTF
TRBJ2-5 TRBV9 CASSVAGQGDLETQYF
TRBJ1-1 TRBV10-3 CAISEFDTNTEAFF
TRBJ2-1 TRBV7-6 CASSSTAGGKRGLRNEQFF
TRBJ1-6 TRBV7-2 CASSFRRTNSPLHF
TRBJ2-5 TRBV6-1 CASSPRTGGETQYF
TRBJ2-1 TRBV28 CASRVRLLAANNEQFF
TRBJ1-1 TRBV5-6 CASSPRDRGFLNTEAFF
TRBJ1-4 TRBV18 CASSPRLGGDEKLFF
TRBJ1-1 TRBV7-8 CASSLVGDKNTEAFF
TRBJ2-5 TRBV9 CASSVDAEQETQYF
TRBJ1-5 TRBV2 CASAKSPGQGGQPQHF
TRBJ2-1 TRBV11-3 CASSMTGHEQFF
TRBJ1-2 TRBV10-3 CAISGTGEGYGYTF
TRBJ2-7 TRBV5-8 CASSVPLGQGSYEQYF